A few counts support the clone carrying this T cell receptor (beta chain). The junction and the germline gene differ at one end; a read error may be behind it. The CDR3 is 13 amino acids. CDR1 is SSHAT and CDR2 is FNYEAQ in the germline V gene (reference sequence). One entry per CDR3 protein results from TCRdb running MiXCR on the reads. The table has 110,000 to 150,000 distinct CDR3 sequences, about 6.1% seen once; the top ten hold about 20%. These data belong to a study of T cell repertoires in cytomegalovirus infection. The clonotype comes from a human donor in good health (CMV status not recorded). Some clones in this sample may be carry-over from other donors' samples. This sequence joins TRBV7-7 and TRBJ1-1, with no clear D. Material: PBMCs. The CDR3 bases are TGTGCTAGCAGCTTAACGGTCTGGAGCCGAGCTTTCTTT. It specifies CASSLTVWSRAFF.